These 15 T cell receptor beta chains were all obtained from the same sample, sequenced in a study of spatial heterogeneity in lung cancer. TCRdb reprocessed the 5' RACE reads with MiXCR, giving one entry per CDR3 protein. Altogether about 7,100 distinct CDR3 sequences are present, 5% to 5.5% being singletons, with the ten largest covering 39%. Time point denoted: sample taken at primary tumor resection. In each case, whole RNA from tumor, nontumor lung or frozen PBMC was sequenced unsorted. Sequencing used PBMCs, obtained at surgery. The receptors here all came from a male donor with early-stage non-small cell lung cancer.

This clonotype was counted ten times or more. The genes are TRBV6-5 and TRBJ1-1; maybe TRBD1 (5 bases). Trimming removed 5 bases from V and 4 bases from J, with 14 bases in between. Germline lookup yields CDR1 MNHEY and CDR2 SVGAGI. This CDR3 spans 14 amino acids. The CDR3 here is CASSHQGEGTEAFF. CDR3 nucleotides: TGTGCCAGCAGTCACCAAGGGGAGGGCACTGAAGCTTTCTTT.

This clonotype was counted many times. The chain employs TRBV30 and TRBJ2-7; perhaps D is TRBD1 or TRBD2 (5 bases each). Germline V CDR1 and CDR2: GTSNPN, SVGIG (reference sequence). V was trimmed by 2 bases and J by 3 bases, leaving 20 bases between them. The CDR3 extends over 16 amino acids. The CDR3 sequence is CAWSPPGAPLVYEQYF. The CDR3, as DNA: TGTGCCTGGAGTCCGCCCGGGGCGCCACTTGTCTACGAGCAGTACTTC.

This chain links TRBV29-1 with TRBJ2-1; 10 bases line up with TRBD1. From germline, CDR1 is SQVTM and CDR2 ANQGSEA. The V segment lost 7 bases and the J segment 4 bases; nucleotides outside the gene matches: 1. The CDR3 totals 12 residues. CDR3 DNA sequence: TGCAGCGGGGACAGGGGTTACAATGAGCAGTTCTTC. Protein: CSGDRGYNEQFF.

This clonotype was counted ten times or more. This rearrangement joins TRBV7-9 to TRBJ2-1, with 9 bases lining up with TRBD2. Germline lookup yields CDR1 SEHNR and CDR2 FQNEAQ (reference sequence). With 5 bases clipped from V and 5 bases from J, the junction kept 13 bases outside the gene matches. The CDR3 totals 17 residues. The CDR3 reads CASSLMGAGGPHNEQFF. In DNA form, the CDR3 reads TGTGCCAGCAGCCTAATGGGGGCGGGAGGGCCCCACAATGAGCAGTTCTTC.

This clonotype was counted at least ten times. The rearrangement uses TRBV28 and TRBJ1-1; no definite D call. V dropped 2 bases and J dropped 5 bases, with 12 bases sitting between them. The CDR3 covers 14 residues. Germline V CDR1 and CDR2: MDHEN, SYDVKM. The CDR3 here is CASSLGGAWTEAFF. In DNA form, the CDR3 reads TGTGCCAGCAGTTTAGGAGGCGCCTGGACTGAAGCTTTCTTT.

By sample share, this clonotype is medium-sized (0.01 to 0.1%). The CDR3 bases are TGTGCCAGCAGTTACTCTTTCTGGCAGGTTCATAATTCACCCCTCCACTTT. This translates into CASSYSFWQVHNSPLHF. The chain recombines TRBV6-5 with TRBJ1-6; D is ambiguous. The CDR3 consists of 17 residues. Trimming removed 0 bases at V and 5 bases at J, with 14 bases between. Germline CDR1 reads MNHEY; CDR2 reads SVGAGI.

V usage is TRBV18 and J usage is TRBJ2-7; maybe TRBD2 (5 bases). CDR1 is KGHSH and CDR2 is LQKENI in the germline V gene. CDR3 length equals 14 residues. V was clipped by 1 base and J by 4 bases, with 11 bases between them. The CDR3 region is CASSPRGPGYEQYF. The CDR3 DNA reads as TGTGCCAGCTCACCACGCGGGCCCGGGTACGAGCAGTACTTC.

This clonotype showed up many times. The CDR3 loop reads CSASPTAEAFF. DNA for the CDR3: TGCAGTGCTTCGCCCACCGCTGAAGCTTTCTTT. The chain uses TRBV20-1 and TRBJ1-1; D unresolved. The CDR3 sequence is 11 residues long. Germline assignment: CDR1 DFQATT and CDR2 SNEGSKA (reference sequence). V lost 5 bases to trimming and J lost 6 bases, with 10 bases between them.

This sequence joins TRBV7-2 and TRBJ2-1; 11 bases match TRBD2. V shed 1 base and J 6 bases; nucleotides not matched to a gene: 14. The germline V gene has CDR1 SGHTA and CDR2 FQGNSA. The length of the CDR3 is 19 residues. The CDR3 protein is CASSLERRSGRATGNEQFF. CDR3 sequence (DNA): TGTGCCAGCAGCTTAGAAAGGCGTAGCGGGAGGGCCACGGGCAATGAGCAGTTCTTC.

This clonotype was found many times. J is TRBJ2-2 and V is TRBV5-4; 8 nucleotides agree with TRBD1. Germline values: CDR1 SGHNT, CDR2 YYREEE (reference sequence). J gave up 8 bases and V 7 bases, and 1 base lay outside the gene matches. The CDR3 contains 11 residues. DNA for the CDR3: TGTGCCAGCGGACAGGGAGGGGAGCTGTTTTTT. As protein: CASGQGGELFF. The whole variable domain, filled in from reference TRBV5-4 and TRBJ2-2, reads ETGVTQSPTHLIKTRGQQVTLRCSSQSGHNTVSWYQQALGQGPQFIFQYYREEENGRGNFPPRFSGLQFPNYSSELNVNALELDDSALYLCASGQGGELFFGEGSRLTVL.

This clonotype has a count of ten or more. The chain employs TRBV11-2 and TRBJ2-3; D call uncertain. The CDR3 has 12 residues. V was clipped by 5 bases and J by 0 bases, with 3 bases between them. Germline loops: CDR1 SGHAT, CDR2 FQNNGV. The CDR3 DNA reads TGTGCCAGCAGCCGGAGCACAGATACGCAGTATTTT. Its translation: CASSRSTDTQYF.

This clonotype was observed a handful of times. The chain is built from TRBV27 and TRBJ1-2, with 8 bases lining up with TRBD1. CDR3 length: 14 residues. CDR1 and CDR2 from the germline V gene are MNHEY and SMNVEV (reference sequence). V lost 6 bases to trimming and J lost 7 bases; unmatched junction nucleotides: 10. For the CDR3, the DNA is TGTGCCAGCAGACCCACGGGACAGGCCCCTGGCTACACCTTC. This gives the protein CASRPTGQAPGYTF.

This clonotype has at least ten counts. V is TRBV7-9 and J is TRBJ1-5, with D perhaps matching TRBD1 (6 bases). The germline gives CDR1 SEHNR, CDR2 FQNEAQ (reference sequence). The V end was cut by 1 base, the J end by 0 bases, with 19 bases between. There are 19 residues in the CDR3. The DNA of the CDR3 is TGTGCCAGCAGCTTAGACCCAGAGGCCTTACAGGGTAGCAATCAGCCCCAGCATTTT. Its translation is CASSLDPEALQGSNQPQHF. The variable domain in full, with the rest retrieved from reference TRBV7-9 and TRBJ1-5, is DTGVSQNPRHKITKRGQNVTFRCDPISEHNRLYWYRQTLGQGPEFLTYFQNEAQLEKSRLLSDRFSAERPKGSFSTLEIQRTEQGDSAMYLCASSLDPEALQGSNQPQHFGDGTRLSIL.

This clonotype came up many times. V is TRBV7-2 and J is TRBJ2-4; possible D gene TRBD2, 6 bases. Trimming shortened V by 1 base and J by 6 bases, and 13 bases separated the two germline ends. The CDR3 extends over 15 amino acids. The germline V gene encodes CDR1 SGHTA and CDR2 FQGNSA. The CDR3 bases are TGTGCCAGCAGCTTAGGTGCTAGCGCGGGAAACATTCAGTACTTC. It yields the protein CASSLGASAGNIQYF.

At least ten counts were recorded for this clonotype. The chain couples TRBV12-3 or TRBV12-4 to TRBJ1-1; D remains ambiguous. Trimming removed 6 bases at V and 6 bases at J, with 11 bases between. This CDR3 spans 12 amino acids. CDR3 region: CASSPWVPEAFF. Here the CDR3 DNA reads TGTGCCAGCAGCCCATGGGTACCTGAAGCTTTCTTT.